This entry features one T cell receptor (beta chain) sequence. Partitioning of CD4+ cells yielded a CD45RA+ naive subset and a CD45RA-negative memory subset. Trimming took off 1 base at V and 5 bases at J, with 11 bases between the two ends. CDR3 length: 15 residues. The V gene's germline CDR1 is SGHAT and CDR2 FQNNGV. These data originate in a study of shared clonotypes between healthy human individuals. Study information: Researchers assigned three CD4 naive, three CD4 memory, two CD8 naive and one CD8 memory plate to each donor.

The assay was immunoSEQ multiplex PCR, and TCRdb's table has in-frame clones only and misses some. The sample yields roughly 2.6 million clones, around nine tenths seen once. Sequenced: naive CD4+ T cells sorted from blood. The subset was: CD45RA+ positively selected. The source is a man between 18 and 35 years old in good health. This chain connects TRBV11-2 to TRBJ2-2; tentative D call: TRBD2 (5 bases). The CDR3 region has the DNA TGTGCCAGCAGCTTAGGCCTAGCCGAAACCGGGGAGCTGTTTTTT. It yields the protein CASSLGLAETGELFF. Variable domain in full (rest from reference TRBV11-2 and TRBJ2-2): EAGVAQSPRYKIIEKRQSVAFWCNPISGHATLYWYQQILGQGPKLLIQFQNNGVVDDSQLPKDRFSAERLKGVDSTLKIQPAKLEDSAVYLCASSLGLAETGELFFGEGSRLTVL.